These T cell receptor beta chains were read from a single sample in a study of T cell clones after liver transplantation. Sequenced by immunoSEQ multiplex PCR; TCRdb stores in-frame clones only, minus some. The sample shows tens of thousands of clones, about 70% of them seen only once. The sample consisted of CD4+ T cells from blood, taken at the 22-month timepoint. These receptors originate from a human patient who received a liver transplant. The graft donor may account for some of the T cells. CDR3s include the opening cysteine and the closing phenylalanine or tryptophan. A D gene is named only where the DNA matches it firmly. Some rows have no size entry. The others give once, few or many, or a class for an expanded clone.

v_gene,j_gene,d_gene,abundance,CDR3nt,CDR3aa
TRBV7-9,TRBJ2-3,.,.,TGTGCCAGCAGCTTAGCGCGTACTACAGATACGCAGTATTTT,CASSLARTTDTQYF
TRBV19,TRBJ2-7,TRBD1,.,TGTGCCAGTAGTTGGGACCGGGACAGGTTCTACGAGCAGTACTTC,CASSWDRDRFYEQYF
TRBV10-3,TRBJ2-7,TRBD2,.,TGTGCCATCAGTCGGGGGGGCCCCACGTACGAGCAGTACTTC,CAISRGGPTYEQYF
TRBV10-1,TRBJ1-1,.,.,TGCGCCAGCAGTGAGTCGAGTGGGACAAAAAACACTGAAGCTTTCTTT,CASSESSGTKNTEAFF
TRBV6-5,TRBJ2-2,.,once,TGTGCCAGCAGTTACTCGGGACGTATCTTCACCGGGGAGCTGTTTTTT,CASSYSGRIFTGELFF
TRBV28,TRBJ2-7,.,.,TGTGCCAGCATCCAGGTGGGCAGGGGTGCCTACGAGCAGTACTTC,CASIQVGRGAYEQYF
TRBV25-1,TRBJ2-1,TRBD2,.,TGTGCCAGCAGTGAATTAGCGGGGGCCGTTGAGCAGTTCTTC,CASSELAGAVEQFF
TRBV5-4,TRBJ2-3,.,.,TGTGCCAGCAGCCGGGGGTCCCAGAGCACAGATACGCAGTATTTT,CASSRGSQSTDTQYF
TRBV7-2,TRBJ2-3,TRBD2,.,TGTGCCAGCAGCTCCAGACCGGGACTAGCGGCAGATACGCAGTATTTT,CASSSRPGLAADTQYF
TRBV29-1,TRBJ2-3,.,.,TGCAGCGTTGTCAGGATAGAAACAGATACGCAGTATTTT,CSVVRIETDTQYF
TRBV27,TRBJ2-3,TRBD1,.,TGTGCCAGCAGTTCAGGGGGCGAAACAGATACGCAGTATTTT,CASSSGGETDTQYF
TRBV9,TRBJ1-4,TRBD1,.,TGTGCCAGCAGCGCAGGGACAGGGACCGCAACTAATGAAAAACTGTTTTTT,CASSAGTGTATNEKLFF
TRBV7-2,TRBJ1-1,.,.,TGTGCCAGCAGCTTAAATTCGAGGAGGGGGTGGAACACTGAAGCTTTCTTT,CASSLNSRRGWNTEAFF
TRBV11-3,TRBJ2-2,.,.,TGTGCCAGCACCAGGACCGCGAACACCGGGGAGCTGTTTTTT,CASTRTANTGELFF
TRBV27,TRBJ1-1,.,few,TGTGCCAGCAAGGGGTTTTCGAACACTGAAGCTTTCTTT,CASKGFSNTEAFF
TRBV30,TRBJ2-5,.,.,TGTGCCTGGGCCCATAGGGGACACCCGAGAGAGACCCAGTACTTC,CAWAHRGHPRETQYF
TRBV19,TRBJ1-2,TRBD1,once,TGTGCCAGTAACACTCCGGGACAGGCTTCGATCGGCTACACCTTC,CASNTPGQASIGYTF
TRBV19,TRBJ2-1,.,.,TGTGCCAGTAGTAGGGATGAGCAGTTCTTC,CASSRDEQFF
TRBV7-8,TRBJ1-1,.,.,TGTGCCAGCAGCTTAGACAGGCGGCTTGGTCGGGAAGCTTTCTTT,CASSLDRRLGREAFF
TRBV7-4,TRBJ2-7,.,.,TGTGCCAGCAGCTTAGGCGAGCAGCGGCCCTCCTACGAGCAGTACTTC,CASSLGEQRPSYEQYF
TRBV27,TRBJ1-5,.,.,TGTGCCAGCAGTAGGCAGCCGAATCAGCCCCAGCATTTT,CASSRQPNQPQHF
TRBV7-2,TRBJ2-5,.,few,TGTGCCAGCAGCTTAGGACCCAGCCGGGCGGAGACCCAGTACTTC,CASSLGPSRAETQYF
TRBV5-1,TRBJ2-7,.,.,TGCGCCAGCAGCTTGGCCCTACAGGTGGGCGAGCAGTACTTC,CASSLALQVGEQYF
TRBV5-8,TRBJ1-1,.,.,TGTGCCAGCAGACCTAGTGGGGGGGTGGGCACTGAAGCTTTCTTT,CASRPSGGVGTEAFF
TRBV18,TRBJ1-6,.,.,TGTGCCAGCTCACCACAGGGCCCTAGTTCACCCCTCCACTTT,CASSPQGPSSPLHF
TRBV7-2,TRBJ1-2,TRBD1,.,TGTGCCAGCAGCTTGGGGACAGGGGCCAACACCGGGTATGGCTACACCTTC,CASSLGTGANTGYGYTF
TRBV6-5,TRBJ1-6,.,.,TGTGCCAGCCTTTTAACTCGGGGGTCACCCCTCCACTTT,CASLLTRGSPLHF
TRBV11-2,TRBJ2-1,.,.,TGTGCCAGCAGCTTAGATCCACAGGGTTACAATGAGCAGTTCTTC,CASSLDPQGYNEQFF
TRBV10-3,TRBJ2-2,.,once,TGTGCCATCCCCCGATCAGAGGTCGACGGGGAGCTGTTTTTT,CAIPRSEVDGELFF
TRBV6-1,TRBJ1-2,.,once,TGTGCCAGCAGAGGACAGCTTACTAACTATGGCTACACCTTC,CASRGQLTNYGYTF
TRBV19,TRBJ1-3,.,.,TGTGCCAGTAGAGGTAACTCTGGAAACACCATATATTTT,CASRGNSGNTIYF
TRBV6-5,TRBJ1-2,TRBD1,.,TGTGCCAGCAGTTACATTCAGATACAGGGGAATGGCTACACCTTC,CASSYIQIQGNGYTF
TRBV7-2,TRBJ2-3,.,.,TGTGCCAGCAGCTTAGCGGACATATACACAGATACGCAGTATTTT,CASSLADIYTDTQYF
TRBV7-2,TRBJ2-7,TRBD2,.,TGTGCCAGCAGCCCATACCTAGCGGGGGGCAGCGAGCAGTACTTC,CASSPYLAGGSEQYF
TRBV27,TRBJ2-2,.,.,TGTGCCAGCAGCTCTAGGGGGGACCTAATGAACACCGGGGAGCTGTTTTTT,CASSSRGDLMNTGELFF
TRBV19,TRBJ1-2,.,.,TGTGCCAGTAGTACCGGGACAAACGAGGGCTTTATTGATGGCTACACCTTC,CASSTGTNEGFIDGYTF
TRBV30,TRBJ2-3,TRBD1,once,TGTGCCTGGAGTGGCCGACAGGGTCGCGTCACAGATACGCAGTATTTT,CAWSGRQGRVTDTQYF
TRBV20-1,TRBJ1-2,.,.,TGCAGTGCGAATCCACAGGGTGGCTACACCTTC,CSANPQGGYTF
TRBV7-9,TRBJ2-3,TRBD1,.,TGTGCCAGCAGGGGGACAGGGGACACAGATACGCAGTATTTT,CASRGTGDTDTQYF
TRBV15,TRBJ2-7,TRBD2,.,TGTGCCACCAGCAGAGAGCCGGGACTAGCGGGTGCTTACGAGCAGTACTTC,CATSREPGLAGAYEQYF
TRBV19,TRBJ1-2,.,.,TGTGCCAGTAGTATAGAGTCCCAGGCCGCGTTCGGCTACACCTTC,CASSIESQAAFGYTF
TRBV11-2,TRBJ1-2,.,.,TGTGCCAGCGCGGAGGGAGCGTCTGGCTACACCTTC,CASAEGASGYTF
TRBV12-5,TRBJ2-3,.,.,TGTGCTAGTGGTCGGGGGACCGCATCGTTCACAGATACGCAGTATTTT,CASGRGTASFTDTQYF
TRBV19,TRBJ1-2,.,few,TGTGCCAGTAGTACTAAAACAGAGGCTAACTATGGCTACACCTTC,CASSTKTEANYGYTF
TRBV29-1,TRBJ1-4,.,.,TGCAGCGTTTCGGGGGCGTCGCATGAAAAACTGTTTTTT,CSVSGASHEKLFF
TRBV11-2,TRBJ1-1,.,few,TGTGCCAGCAGCTTAGCGGGTAACACTGAAGCTTTCTTT,CASSLAGNTEAFF
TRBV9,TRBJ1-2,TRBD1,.,TGTGCCAGCAGCGTAGACGGACAGGTTAATCCCTATGGCTACACCTTC,CASSVDGQVNPYGYTF
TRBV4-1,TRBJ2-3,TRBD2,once,TGCGCCAGCTTTGGCGGGGGAAACTCAGATACGCAGTATTTT,CASFGGGNSDTQYF
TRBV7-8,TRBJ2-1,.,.,TGTGCCAGCAGCTTAACGGGAGCGGCCCCGAGGAAGTTCTTC,CASSLTGAAPRKFF
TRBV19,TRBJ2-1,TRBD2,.,TGTGCCAGTAGCAATTTAGCGGGGGGGAGCTCCTACAATGAGCAGTTCTTC,CASSNLAGGSSYNEQFF